The 17 T cell receptor beta chains reported below all come from one sample, sequenced in a study of molecular identifiers for immune sequencing clone quantification. Via MiXCR, TCRdb re-called the PCR reads, giving one row per CDR3 protein. The sample has some 590,000 distinct CDR3 sequences, roughly 25% seen once. Sequencing was performed on naive CD8+ T cells from blood, with Jurkat cell RNA spiked in. Noted subset: FACS-sorted CD8+CD4-CCR7+CD45RA+ naive T cells. The receptors come from a human donor in good health. Some libraries in this study had Jurkat cell RNA spiked in.

The chain is built from TRBV27 and TRBJ2-5; 12 nucleotides match TRBD2. V lost 6 bases and J lost 0; bases outside the gene matches: 14. Germline V gene lookup returns CDR1 MNHEY and CDR2 SMNVEV (reference sequence). The CDR3 is 19 residues long. Here the CDR3 DNA reads TGTGCCAGCAGCAGACTAGCGGGGGACAACCGGGAGTACCAAGAGACCCAGTACTTC. It codes for CASSRLAGDNREYQETQYF.

The sample holds many counts of this clonotype. The gene calls are TRBV20-1 and TRBJ2-7; 7 nucleotides agree with TRBD2. Germline assignment: CDR1 DFQATT and CDR2 SNEGSKA (reference sequence). This CDR3 contains 12 residues. V dropped 3 bases and J dropped 2; count of bases not matched to a gene: 1. DNA of the CDR3: TGCAGTGCTAGCGGGGGGACCTACGAGCAGTACTTC. The encoded protein is CSASGGTYEQYF.

This clonotype came up many times. The gene calls are TRBV6-5 and TRBJ2-3; 13 bases line up with TRBD2. J lost 5 bases, V lost 5 bases, and 4 bases had no gene match. This CDR3 is 15 amino acids long. CDR1 and CDR2 (germline): MNHEY, SVGAGI. In DNA form, the CDR3 reads TGTGCCAGCAGTGCCTGGACTAGCGGGGGAGATACGCAGTATTTT. It translates to CASSAWTSGGDTQYF.

In this sample, this clonotype turned up many times. V and J are TRBV7-2 and TRBJ2-1; D is perhaps TRBD2 (7 bases). The V gene's germline CDR1 is SGHTA and CDR2 FQGNSA. The V end lost 4 bases, the J end lost 0 bases, and 19 bases lay between the germline ends. The CDR3 covers 18 residues. DNA of the CDR3: TGTGCCAGCAGCTCAAACCTAAAGGGGGGGAGCTCCTACAATGAGCAGTTCTTC. This translates into CASSSNLKGGSSYNEQFF.

The table lists this clonotype with many counts. The gene calls are TRBV15 and TRBJ2-4; 7 positions match TRBD2. The CDR3 loop spans 16 amino acids. Germline V gene sequence: CDR1 LNHNV, CDR2 YYDKDF (reference sequence). V was pared by 8 bases and J by 6 bases, with 16 bases of the junction left unmatched. In DNA, the CDR3 is TGTGCCACCTCCGTCGGCCGGGGGACGGGAGGAAACATTCAGTACTTC. It encodes CATSVGRGTGGNIQYF. Full variable domain (missing parts from reference TRBV15 and TRBJ2-4): DAMVIQNPRYQVTQFGKPVTLSCSQTLNHNVMYWYQQKSSQAPKLLFHYYDKDFNNEADTPDNFQSRRPNTSFCFLDIRSPGLGDTAMYLCATSVGRGTGGNIQYFGAGTRLSVL.

The chain employs TRBV6-5 and TRBJ2-3; 8 bases are shared with TRBD1. J gave up 8 bases and V 2 bases, and 6 bases lay outside the gene matches. Germline values: CDR1 MNHEY, CDR2 SVGAGI. The CDR3 length is 14 residues. In DNA, the CDR3 is TGTGCCAGCAGTTACGGGACAGGCGGCGTTACGCAGTATTTT. This sequence encodes CASSYGTGGVTQYF.

The V call is TRBV6-2 or TRBV6-3, the J call TRBJ2-7; TRBD1 matches 7 bases. V was pared by 5 bases and J by 4 bases, with 8 bases of the junction left unmatched. The CDR3 sequence is 14 residues long. CDR1 and CDR2 (germline): MNHEY, SVGEGT. The CDR3 spells CASSHRDRTYEQYF. DNA for the CDR3: TGTGCCAGCAGTCACCGGGACAGAACATACGAGCAGTACTTC.

This clonotype was recorded many times. The V call is TRBV7-2, the J call TRBJ1-1, with D hard to call. V was cut by 1 base and J by 5 bases, with 5 bases left in between. The CDR3 extends over 12 amino acids. Per germline, CDR1 SGHTA and CDR2 FQGNSA. CDR3 nucleotides: TGTGCCAGCAGCTTAGGGGAAACTGAAGCTTTCTTT. This translates into CASSLGETEAFF.

CDR3 amino acids: CASSQALGQAYEQYF. The CDR3 DNA sequence: TGCGCCAGCAGCCAAGCCCTTGGCCAAGCCTACGAGCAGTACTTC. J is TRBJ2-7 and V is TRBV4-1; no firm D call. The CDR3 totals 15 residues. Germline V gives CDR1 MGHRA, CDR2 YSYEKL. Trimming took off 1 base at V and 2 bases at J, with 12 bases between the two ends.

For this clonotype: Since a much larger clone is just one base distant, this may be a read error. V and J are TRBV7-6 and TRBJ2-3, with TRBD2 matching 7 bases. CDR3 size: 14 residues. Germline values: CDR1 SGHVS, CDR2 FNYEAQ. The CDR3 sequence: CASGLEAGPDTQYF. In DNA, the CDR3 is TGTGCCAGCGGCTTAGAAGCGGGGCCAGATACGCAGTATTTT.

This clonotype was seen a handful of times. The J gene is TRBJ1-5, the V gene TRBV27; TRBD1 might be the D (6 bases). V was pared by 5 bases and J by 7 bases, with 15 bases between. Germline V CDR1 and CDR2: MNHEY, SMNVEV (reference sequence). This CDR3 contains 14 residues. CDR3 nucleotides: TGTGCCAGCAGTCCAACGGGGGCGCGGCAGCCCCAGCATTTT. This encodes CASSPTGARQPQHF.

This clonotype has a handful of counts. The chain uses TRBV4-1 and TRBJ2-5; perhaps TRBD2 as D (6 bases). The length of the CDR3 is 16 residues. The germline CDR1 and CDR2 sequences are MGHRA and YSYEKL. The ends were cut back, 6 bases at V and 2 bases at J, with 19 bases in the middle. DNA for the CDR3: TGCGCCAGCAGTCCGGGGACTCAAAGTCTACAAGAGACCCAGTACTTC. Its protein product is CASSPGTQSLQETQYF.

Points on this clonotype: A much larger clone lies a single base off, so this may be a read error. V and J are TRBV6-5 and TRBJ1-1; D may be TRBD1 (5 bases). This CDR3 is built from 15 residues. The ends were cut back, 2 bases at V and 0 bases at J, with 10 bases in the middle. Germline V CDR1 and CDR2: MNHEY, SVGAGI. The CDR3 loop reads CASSYRGGMNTEAFF. Written as DNA, the CDR3 is TGTGCCAGCAGTTACCGTGGGGGGATGAACACTGAAGCTTTCTTT.

Only a few counts were recorded for this clonotype. J is TRBJ1-1 and V is TRBV7-8; 7 bases align to TRBD1. This CDR3 is built from 13 residues. CDR1 is SGHVS, CDR2 FQNEAQ, per germline. J was trimmed by 4 bases and V by 5 bases; bases with no gene match: 4. The CDR3 loop reads CASSAAGGTEAFF. The CDR3 region has the DNA TGTGCCAGCAGCGCAGCAGGGGGCACTGAAGCTTTCTTT.

This clonotype has only a few counts. This chain links TRBV20-1 with TRBJ2-7, with D perhaps TRBD1 (5 bases). V was cut by 0 bases and J by 2 bases, with 11 bases left in between. This CDR3 spans 14 amino acids. Germline CDR1 reads DFQATT; CDR2 reads SNEGSKA (reference sequence). The CDR3 bases are TGCAGTGCTAGAGATCTGGACAACCCCTACGAGCAGTACTTC. It translates to CSARDLDNPYEQYF.

This clonotype was observed many times. The gene calls are TRBV27 and TRBJ2-6; 7 nucleotides align to TRBD1. Trimming removed 1 base from V and 1 base from J; junction bases left unmatched: 7. Germline CDR1 and CDR2: MNHEY and SMNVEV (reference sequence). The CDR3 is 18 residues long. The CDR3 DNA is TGTGCCAGCAGTTTATACCGGGACAGCCAATCTGGGGCCAACGTCCTGACTTTC. Its protein product is CASSLYRDSQSGANVLTF.

Points on this clonotype: A much larger clonotype is one base distant, so this may be a read error. This sequence joins TRBV4-3 and TRBJ2-1; 9 bases are a match to TRBD1. Germline lookup yields CDR1 LGHNA and CDR2 YSLEER. The CDR3 extends over 16 amino acids. In DNA, the CDR3 is TGCGCCAGCAGCCAAGATTTGGGGGACAGGGTCAATGAGCAGATCTTC. This sequence encodes CASSQDLGDRVNEQIF.